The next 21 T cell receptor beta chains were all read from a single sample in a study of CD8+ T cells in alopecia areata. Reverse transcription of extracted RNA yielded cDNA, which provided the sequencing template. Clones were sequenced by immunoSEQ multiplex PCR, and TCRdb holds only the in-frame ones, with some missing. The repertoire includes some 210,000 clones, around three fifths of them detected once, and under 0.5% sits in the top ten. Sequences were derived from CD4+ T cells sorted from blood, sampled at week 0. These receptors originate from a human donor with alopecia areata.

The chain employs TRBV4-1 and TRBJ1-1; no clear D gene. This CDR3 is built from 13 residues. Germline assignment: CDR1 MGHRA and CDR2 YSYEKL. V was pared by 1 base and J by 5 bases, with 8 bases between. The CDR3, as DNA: TGCGCCAGCAGCCAAGCTTACAAGACTGAAGCTTTCTTT. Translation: CASSQAYKTEAFF.

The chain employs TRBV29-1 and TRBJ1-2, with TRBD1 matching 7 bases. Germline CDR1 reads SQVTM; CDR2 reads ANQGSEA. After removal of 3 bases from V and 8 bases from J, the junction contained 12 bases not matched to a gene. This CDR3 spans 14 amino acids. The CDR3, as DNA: TGCAGCGTTGACCTCCGACGAATCAGGGGGGGCTACACCTTC. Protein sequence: CSVDLRRIRGGYTF.

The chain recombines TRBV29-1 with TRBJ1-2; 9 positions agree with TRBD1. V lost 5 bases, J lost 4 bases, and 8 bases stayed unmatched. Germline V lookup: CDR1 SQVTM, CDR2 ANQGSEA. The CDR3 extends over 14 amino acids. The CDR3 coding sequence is TGCAGCGTTCAGAAAACGACAGGGGGCTATGGCTACACCTTC. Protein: CSVQKTTGGYGYTF. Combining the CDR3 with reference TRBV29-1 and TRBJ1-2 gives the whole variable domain SAVISQKPSRDICQRGTSLTIQCQVDSQVTMMFWYRQQPGQSLTLIATANQGSEATYESGFVIDKFPISRPNLTFSTLTVSNMSPEDSSIYLCSVQKTTGGYGYTFGSGTRLTVV.

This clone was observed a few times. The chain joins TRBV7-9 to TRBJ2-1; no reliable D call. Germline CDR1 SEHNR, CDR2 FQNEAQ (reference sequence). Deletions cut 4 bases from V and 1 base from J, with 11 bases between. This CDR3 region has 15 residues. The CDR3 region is CASSSTLPSYNEQFF. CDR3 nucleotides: TGTGCCAGCAGCTCGACACTTCCTTCCTACAATGAGCAGTTCTTC.

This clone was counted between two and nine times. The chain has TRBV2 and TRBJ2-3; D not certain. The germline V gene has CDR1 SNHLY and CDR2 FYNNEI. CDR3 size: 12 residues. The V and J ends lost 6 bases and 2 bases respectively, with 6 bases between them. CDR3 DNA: TGTGCCAGCAGGGATGACACAGATACGCAGTATTTT. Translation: CASRDDTDTQYF.

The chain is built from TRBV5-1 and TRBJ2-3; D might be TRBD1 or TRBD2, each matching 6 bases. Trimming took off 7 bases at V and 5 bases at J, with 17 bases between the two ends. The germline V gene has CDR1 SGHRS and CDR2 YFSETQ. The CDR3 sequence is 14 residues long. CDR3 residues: CASGGTLAGDTQYF. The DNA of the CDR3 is TGCGCCAGCGGCGGGACATTGGCGGGAGATACGCAGTATTTT.

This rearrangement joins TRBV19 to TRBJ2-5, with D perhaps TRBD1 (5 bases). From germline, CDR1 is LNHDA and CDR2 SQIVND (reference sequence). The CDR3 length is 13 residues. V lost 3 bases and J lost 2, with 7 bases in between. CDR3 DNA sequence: TGTGCCAGTAGTATGGACATGCAAGAGACCCAGTACTTC. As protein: CASSMDMQETQYF. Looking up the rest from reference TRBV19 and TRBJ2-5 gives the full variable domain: DGGITQSPKYLFRKEGQNVTLSCEQNLNHDAMYWYRQDPGQGLRLIYYSQIVNDFQKGDIAEGYSVSREKKESFPLTVTSAQKNPTAFYLCASSMDMQETQYFGPGTRLLVL.

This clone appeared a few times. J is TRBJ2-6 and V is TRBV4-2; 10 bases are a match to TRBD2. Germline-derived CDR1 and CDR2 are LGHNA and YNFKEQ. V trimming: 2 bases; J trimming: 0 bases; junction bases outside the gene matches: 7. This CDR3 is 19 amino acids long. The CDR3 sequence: CASSQLLAGGSSGANVLTF. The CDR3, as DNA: TGTGCCAGCAGCCAACTATTAGCGGGGGGCTCCTCTGGGGCCAACGTCCTGACTTTC.

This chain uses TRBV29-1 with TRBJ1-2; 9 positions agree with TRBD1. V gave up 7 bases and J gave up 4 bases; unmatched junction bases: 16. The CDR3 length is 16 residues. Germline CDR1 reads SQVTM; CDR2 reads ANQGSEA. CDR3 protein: CSAWRRDRDSLYGYTF. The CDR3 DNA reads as TGCAGCGCCTGGCGGCGGGACAGGGATTCCCTCTATGGCTACACCTTC.

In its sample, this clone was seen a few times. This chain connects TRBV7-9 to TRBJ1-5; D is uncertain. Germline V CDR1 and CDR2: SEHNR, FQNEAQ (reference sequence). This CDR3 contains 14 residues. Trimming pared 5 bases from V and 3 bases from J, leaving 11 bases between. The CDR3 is CASSPGITNQPQHF. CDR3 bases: TGTGCCAGCAGCCCGGGGATTACCAATCAGCCCCAGCATTTT.

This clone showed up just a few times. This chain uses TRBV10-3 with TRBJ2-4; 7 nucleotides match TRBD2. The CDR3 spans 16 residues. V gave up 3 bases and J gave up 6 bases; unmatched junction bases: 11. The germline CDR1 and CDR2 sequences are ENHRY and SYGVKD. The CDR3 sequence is CAISDHLRESVNIQYF. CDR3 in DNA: TGTGCCATCAGTGATCATTTGCGGGAGAGTGTAAACATTCAGTACTTC.

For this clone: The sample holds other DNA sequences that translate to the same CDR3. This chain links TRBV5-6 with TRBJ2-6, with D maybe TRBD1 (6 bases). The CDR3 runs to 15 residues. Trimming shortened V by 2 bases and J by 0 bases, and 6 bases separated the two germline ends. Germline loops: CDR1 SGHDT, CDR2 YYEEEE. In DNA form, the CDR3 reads TGTGCCAGCAGCTTCAGGGGCTCTGGGGCCAACGTCCTGACTTTC. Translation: CASSFRGSGANVLTF.

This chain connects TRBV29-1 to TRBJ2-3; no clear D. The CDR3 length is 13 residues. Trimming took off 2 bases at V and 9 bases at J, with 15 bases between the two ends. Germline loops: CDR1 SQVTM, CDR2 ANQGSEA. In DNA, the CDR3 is TGCAGCGTTGAAAGTCGGGTGTCTGGCACGCAGTATTTT. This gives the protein CSVESRVSGTQYF.

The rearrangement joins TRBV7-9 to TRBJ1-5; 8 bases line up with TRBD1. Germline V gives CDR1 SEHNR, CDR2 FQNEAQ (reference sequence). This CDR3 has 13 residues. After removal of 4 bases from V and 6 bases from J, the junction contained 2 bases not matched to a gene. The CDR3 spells CASSYGQGQPQHF. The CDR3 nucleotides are TGTGCCAGCAGCTACGGACAGGGTCAGCCCCAGCATTTT.

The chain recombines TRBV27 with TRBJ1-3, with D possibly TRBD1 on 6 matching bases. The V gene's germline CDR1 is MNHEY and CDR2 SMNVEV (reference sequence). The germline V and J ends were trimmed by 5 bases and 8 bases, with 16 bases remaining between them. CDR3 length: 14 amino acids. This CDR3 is CASSQHPRGDTIYF. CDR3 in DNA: TGTGCCAGCAGTCAGCACCCAAGGGGGGACACCATATATTTT.

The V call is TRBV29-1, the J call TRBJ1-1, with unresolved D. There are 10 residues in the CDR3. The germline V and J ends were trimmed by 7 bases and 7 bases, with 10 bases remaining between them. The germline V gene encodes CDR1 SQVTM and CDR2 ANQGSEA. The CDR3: CSALTVEAFF. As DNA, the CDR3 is TGCAGCGCTTTGACGGTTGAAGCTTTCTTT.

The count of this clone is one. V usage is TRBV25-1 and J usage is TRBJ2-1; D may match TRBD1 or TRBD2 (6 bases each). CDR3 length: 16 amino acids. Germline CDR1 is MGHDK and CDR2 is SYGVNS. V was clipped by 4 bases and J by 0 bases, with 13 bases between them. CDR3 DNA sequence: TGTGCCAGCAGTGCCGGGGGCGCCCCCTCCTACAATGAGCAGTTCTTC. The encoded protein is CASSAGGAPSYNEQFF.

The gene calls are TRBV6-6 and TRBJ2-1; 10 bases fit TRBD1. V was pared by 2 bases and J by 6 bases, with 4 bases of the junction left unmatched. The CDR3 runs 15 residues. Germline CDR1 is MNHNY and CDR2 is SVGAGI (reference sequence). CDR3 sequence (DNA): TGTGCCAGCAGTTACCCGGGACAGGGGCTCAATGAGCAGTTCTTC. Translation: CASSYPGQGLNEQFF.

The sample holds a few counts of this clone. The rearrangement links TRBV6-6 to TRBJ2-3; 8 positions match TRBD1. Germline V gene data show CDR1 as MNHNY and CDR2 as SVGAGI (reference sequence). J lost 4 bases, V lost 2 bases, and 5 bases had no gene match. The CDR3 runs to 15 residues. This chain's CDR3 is CASSYIRGQADTQYF. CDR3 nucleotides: TGTGCCAGCAGTTACATCAGGGGGCAAGCAGATACGCAGTATTTT.

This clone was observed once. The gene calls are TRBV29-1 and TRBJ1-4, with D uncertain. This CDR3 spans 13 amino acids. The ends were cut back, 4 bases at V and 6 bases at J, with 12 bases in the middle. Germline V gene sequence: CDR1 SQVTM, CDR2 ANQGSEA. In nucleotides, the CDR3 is TGCAGCGTTGGGAGGAAGAGCGATGAAAAACTGTTTTTT. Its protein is CSVGRKSDEKLFF.

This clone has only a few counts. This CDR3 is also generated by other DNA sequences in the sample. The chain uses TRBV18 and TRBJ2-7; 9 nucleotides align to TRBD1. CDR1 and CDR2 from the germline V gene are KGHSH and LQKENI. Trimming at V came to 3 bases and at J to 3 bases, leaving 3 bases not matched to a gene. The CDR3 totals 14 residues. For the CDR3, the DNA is TGTGCCAGCTCACCGACAGGGGGGAACTACGAGCAGTACTTC. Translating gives CASSPTGGNYEQYF.